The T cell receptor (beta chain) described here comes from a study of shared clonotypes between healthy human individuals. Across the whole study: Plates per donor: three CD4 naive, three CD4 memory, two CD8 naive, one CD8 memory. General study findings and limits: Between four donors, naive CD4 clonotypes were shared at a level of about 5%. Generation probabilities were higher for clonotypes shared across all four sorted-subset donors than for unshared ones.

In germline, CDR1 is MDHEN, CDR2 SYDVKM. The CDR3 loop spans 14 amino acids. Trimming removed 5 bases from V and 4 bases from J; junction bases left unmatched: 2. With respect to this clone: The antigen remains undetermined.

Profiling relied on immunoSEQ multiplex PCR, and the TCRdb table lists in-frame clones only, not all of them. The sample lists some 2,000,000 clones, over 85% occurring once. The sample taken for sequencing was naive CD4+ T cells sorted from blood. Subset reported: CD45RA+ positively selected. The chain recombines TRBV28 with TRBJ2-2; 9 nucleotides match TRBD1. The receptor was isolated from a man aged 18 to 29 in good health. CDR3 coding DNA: TGTGCCAGCAGTCGGACAGGGGTCACCGGGGAGCTGTTTTTT. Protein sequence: CASSRTGVTGELFF.